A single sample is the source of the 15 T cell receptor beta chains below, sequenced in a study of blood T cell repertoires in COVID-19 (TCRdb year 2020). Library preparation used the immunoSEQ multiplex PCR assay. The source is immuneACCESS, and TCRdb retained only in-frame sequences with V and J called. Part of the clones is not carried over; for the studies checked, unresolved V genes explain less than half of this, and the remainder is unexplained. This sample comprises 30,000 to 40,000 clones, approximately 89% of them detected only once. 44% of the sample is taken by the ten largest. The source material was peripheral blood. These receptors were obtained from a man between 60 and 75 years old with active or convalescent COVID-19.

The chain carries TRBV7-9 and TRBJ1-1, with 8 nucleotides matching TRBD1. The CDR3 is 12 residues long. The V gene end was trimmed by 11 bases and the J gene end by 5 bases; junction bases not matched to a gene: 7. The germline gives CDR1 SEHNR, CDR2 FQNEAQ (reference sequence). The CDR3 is CAVQGAYTEAFF. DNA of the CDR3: TGTGCCGTGCAGGGGGCATATACTGAAGCTTTCTTT.

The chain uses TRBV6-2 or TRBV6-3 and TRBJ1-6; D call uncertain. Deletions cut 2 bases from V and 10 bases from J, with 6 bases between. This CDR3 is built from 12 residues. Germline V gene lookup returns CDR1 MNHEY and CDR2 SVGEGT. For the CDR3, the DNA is TGTGCCAGCAGTTACGGCAACTCACCCCTCCACTTT. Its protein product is CASSYGNSPLHF.

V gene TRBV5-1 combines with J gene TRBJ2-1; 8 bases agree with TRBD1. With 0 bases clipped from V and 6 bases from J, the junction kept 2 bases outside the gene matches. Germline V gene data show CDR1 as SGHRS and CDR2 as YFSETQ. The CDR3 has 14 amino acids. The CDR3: CASSLVQGGNEQFF. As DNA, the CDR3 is TGCGCCAGCAGCTTGGTACAGGGGGGCAATGAGCAGTTCTTC.

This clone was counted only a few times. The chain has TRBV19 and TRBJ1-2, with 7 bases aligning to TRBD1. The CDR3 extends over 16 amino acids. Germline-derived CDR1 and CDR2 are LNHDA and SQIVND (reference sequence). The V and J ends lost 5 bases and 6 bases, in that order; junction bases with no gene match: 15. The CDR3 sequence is CASSPRQGRLFDGYTF. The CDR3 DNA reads TGTGCCAGTAGTCCCCGACAGGGTCGTTTATTTGATGGCTACACCTTC.

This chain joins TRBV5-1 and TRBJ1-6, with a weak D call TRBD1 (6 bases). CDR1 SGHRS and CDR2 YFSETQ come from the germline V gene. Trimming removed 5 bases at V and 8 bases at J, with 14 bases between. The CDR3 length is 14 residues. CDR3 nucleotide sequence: TGCGCCAGCAGGATACAGGGAAGTGATTCACCCCTCCACTTT. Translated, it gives CASRIQGSDSPLHF.

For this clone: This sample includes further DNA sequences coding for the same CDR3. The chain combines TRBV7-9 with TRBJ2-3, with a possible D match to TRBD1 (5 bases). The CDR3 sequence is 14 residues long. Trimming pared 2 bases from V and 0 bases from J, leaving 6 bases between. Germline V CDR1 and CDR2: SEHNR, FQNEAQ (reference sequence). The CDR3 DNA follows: TGTGCCAGCAGCTTACAGGGAAGCACAGATACGCAGTATTTT. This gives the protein CASSLQGSTDTQYF.

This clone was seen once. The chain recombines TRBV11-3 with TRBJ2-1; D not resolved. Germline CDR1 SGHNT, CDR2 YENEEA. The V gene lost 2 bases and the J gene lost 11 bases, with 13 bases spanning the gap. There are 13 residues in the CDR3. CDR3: CASSLPEVSQQFF. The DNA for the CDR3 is TGTGCCAGCAGCTTACCAGAAGTATCGCAGCAGTTCTTC.

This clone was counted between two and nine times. This chain's CDR3 is CASSQVYGGGRASNEQFF. In nucleotides, the CDR3 is TGCGCCAGCAGCCAAGTCTATGGGGGCGGGAGGGCCAGCAATGAGCAGTTCTTC. The chain is built from TRBV4-1 and TRBJ2-1, with 9 bases that match TRBD2. Germline V gene sequence: CDR1 MGHRA, CDR2 YSYEKL. The junction had 13 bases not matched to a gene; V was cut back by 1 base and J by 6 bases. The CDR3 has 18 residues.

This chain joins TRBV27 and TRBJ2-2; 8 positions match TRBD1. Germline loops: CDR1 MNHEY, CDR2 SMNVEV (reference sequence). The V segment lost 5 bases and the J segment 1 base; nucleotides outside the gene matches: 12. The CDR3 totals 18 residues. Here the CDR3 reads CASSRRTGQGKNTGELFF. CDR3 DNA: TGTGCCAGCAGTCGCCGTACCGGACAGGGAAAGAACACCGGGGAGCTGTTTTTT.

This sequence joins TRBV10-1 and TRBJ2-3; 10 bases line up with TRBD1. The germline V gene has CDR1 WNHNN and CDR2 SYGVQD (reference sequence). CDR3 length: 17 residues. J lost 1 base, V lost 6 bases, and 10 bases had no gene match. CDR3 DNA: TGCGCCAGCAGCCAAGAACGACAGGGGGCCGGCACAGATACGCAGTATTTT. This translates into CASSQERQGAGTDTQYF.

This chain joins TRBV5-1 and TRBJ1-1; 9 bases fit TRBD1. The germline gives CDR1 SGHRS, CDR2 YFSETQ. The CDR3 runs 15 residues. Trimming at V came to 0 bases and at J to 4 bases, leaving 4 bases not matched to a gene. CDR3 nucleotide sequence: TGCGCCAGCAGCTTGGGACAGGGGGGAGTCACTGAAGCTTTCTTT. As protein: CASSLGQGGVTEAFF.

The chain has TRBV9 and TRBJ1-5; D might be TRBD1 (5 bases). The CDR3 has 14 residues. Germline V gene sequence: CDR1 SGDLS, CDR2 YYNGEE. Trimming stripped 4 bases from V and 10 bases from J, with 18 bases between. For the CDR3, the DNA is TGTGCCAGCAGCTCCCGGGGGAGTCACGAACCCCAGCATTTT. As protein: CASSSRGSHEPQHF. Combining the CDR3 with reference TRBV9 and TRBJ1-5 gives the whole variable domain DSGVTQTPKHLITATGQRVTLRCSPRSGDLSVYWYQQSLDQGLQFLIQYYNGEERAKGNILERFSAQQFPDLHSELNLSSLELGDSALYFCASSSRGSHEPQHFGDGTRLSIL.

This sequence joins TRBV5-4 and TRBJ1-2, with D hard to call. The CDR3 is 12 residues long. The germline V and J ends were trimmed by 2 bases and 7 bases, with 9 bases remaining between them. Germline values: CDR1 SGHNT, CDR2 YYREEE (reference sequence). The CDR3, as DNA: TGTGCCAGCAGCTTTGAGTCGGGTGGCTACACCTTC. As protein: CASSFESGGYTF.

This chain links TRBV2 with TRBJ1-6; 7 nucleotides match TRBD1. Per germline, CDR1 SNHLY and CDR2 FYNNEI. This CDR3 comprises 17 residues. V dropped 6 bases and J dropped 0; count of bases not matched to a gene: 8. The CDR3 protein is CASRGDRVSSYNSPLHF. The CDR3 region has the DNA TGTGCCAGCAGGGGGGACAGAGTAAGCTCCTATAATTCACCCCTCCACTTT.

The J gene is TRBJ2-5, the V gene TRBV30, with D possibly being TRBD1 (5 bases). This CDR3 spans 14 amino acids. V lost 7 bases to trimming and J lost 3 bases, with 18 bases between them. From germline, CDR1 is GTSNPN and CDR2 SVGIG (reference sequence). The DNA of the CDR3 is TGTGCCTCAAACGGGCAGGGTGGAGAAGAGACCCAGTACTTC. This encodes CASNGQGGEETQYF.